The 22 T cell receptor beta chains below all came from one sample that was sequenced in a study of cytomegalovirus exposure and HLA in healthy donors. Vbeta (60) and Jbeta (13) primers were used in the PCR. This table comes from immunoSEQ multiplex PCR, and its TCRdb copy is limited to in-frame clones, with some not included. The sample records approximately 150,000 clones, over 70% being singletons. Sequenced material: PBMCs. Receptor source: a male donor in good health and CMV-seronegative.

The rearrangement uses TRBV28 and TRBJ2-3, with 11 bases matching TRBD2. The CDR3 totals 16 residues. The junction had 6 bases not matched to a gene; V was cut back by 6 bases and J by 1 base. Germline lookup yields CDR1 MDHEN and CDR2 SYDVKM. DNA of the CDR3: TGTGCCAGCAGCCCGCCGACTAGCGGGGGCACAGATACGCAGTATTTT. This codes for CASSPPTSGGTDTQYF.

This clone was counted a few times. The J gene is TRBJ2-3, the V gene TRBV19, with 13 nucleotides matching TRBD2. V was clipped by 7 bases and J by 2 bases; unmatched bases: 6. This CDR3 is 16 amino acids long. Germline CDR1 LNHDA, CDR2 SQIVND (reference sequence). CDR3 residues: CASTPGLAGTTDTQYF. The CDR3 DNA reads as TGTGCCAGTACCCCGGGACTAGCGGGAACCACAGATACGCAGTATTTT.

This clone has only a few counts. The chain has TRBV27 and TRBJ2-1; TRBD1 is a possible D gene (5 bases). Deletions cut 2 bases from V and 8 bases from J, with 16 bases between. CDR1 and CDR2 (germline): MNHEY, SMNVEV (reference sequence). The CDR3 is 15 residues long. Written as DNA, the CDR3 is TGTGCCAGCAGTTTAATGGCAGGGCAGTTCCATGAGCAGTTCTTC. Amino acid sequence: CASSLMAGQFHEQFF.

The J gene is TRBJ1-6, the V gene TRBV27, with D unresolved. Looked up from germline, CDR1 is MNHEY and CDR2 is SMNVEV (reference sequence). This CDR3 contains 15 residues. Trimming cost V 3 bases and J 7 bases, with 13 bases left between them. The CDR3 nucleotides are TGTGCCAGCAGTTTCACGGGGAACCTCAATTCACCCCTCCACTTT. Translation: CASSFTGNLNSPLHF.

The chain uses TRBV28 and TRBJ1-5; the D is unclear. From germline, CDR1 is MDHEN and CDR2 SYDVKM. This CDR3 region has 13 residues. Trimming cost V 5 bases and J 2 bases, with 7 bases left between them. The CDR3 DNA reads as TGTGCCAGCAGTCCAGTCGGCAATCAGCCCCAGCATTTT. Translating it yields CASSPVGNQPQHF.

This clone was seen at least ten times. The chain carries TRBV4-3 and TRBJ2-1, with TRBD2 matching 8 bases. V shed 1 base, J shed 6 bases, and the junction held 14 bases outside the gene matches. The germline gives CDR1 LGHNA, CDR2 YSLEER. The CDR3 runs to 18 residues. Here the CDR3 DNA reads TGCGCCAGCAGCCAAGTCGGTAGCGGGATAGGCGGGGCCAATGAGCAGTTCTTC. This sequence encodes CASSQVGSGIGGANEQFF.

V usage is TRBV5-8 and J usage is TRBJ1-1; D is unclear. Germline lookup yields CDR1 SGHTS and CDR2 YDEGEE. The CDR3 runs 13 residues. Trimming pared 4 bases from V and 0 bases from J, leaving 7 bases between. CDR3 in amino acids: CASSGRVNTEAFF. CDR3 sequence (DNA): TGTGCCAGCAGCGGTAGAGTGAACACTGAAGCTTTCTTT. Filled out from reference TRBV5-8 and TRBJ1-1, the complete variable domain reads EAGVTQSPTHLIKTRGQQATLRCSPISGHTSVYWYQQALGLGLQFLLWYDEGEERNRGNFPPRFSGRQFPNYSSELNVNALELEDSALYLCASSGRVNTEAFFGQGTRLTVV.

This chain joins TRBV2 and TRBJ2-5; 12 nucleotides match TRBD1. The J call may be mistaken, given a closer DNA end match to TRBJ2-7. CDR1 and CDR2 from the germline V gene are SNHLY and FYNNEI. The CDR3 runs to 13 residues. The CDR3 protein is CASYGTGGDEQYF. In DNA form, the CDR3 reads TGTGCCAGCTATGGGACAGGGGGCGACGAGCAGTACTTC.

V gene TRBV5-4 combines with J gene TRBJ2-1; 9 nucleotides agree with TRBD2. The J segment lost 4 bases and the V segment lost 3 bases, leaving 8 bases of the junction unmatched. The CDR3 consists of 16 residues. Germline assignment: CDR1 SGHNT and CDR2 YYREEE (reference sequence). CDR3 residues: CASSSGSGGYYNEQFF. In DNA, the CDR3 is TGTGCCAGCAGCTCCGGTAGCGGGGGCTATTACAATGAGCAGTTCTTC.

The V call is TRBV28, the J call TRBJ1-3; D might be TRBD1 (5 bases). Trimming took off 3 bases at V and 4 bases at J, with 13 bases between the two ends. In germline, CDR1 is MDHEN, CDR2 SYDVKM. This CDR3 spans 15 amino acids. The CDR3 is CASSFFGRGGNTIYF. In DNA form, the CDR3 reads TGTGCCAGCAGTTTTTTCGGGAGGGGAGGAAACACCATATATTTT.

On this clone: Relative to the germline gene, one junction end is altered; a read error may explain this. The V call is TRBV9, the J call TRBJ1-2; D remains unclear. Germline CDR1 is SGDLS and CDR2 is YYNGEE. There are 8 residues in the CDR3. The CDR3, as DNA: TGTGCCAGCAGCGTAGTCGCCTTC. Its protein is CASSVVAF.

This clone was seen just once. This chain links TRBV4-3 with TRBJ2-7, with D possibly being TRBD2 (5 bases). The CDR3 consists of 12 residues. Trimming pared 3 bases from V and 12 bases from J, leaving 15 bases between. Germline V CDR1 and CDR2: LGHNA, YSLEER. CDR3 residues: CASSQSGSAPYF. CDR3 in DNA: TGCGCCAGCAGCCAGTCGGGATCGGCCCCGTACTTC.

With regard to this clone: The junction departs from germline at one end; a sequencing error may be responsible. The chain uses TRBV7-2 and TRBJ1-4; no clear D gene. CDR1 is SGHTA, CDR2 FQGNSA, per germline. This CDR3 contains 17 residues. The CDR3 loop reads CASTLGPRRATNEKLFF. CDR3 DNA: TGTGCCAGCACCTTAGGGCCGCGCCGGGCAACTAATGAAAAACTGTTTTTT. The full variable domain, with the rest looked up from reference TRBV7-2 and TRBJ1-4, is GAGVSQSPSNKVTEKGKDVELRCDPISGHTALYWYRQSLGQGLEFLIYFQGNSAPDKSGLPSDRFSAERTGGSVSTLTIQRTQQEDSAVYLCASTLGPRRATNEKLFFGSGTQLSVL.

The chain is built from TRBV7-8 and TRBJ2-7, with 8 positions matching TRBD1. From germline, CDR1 is SGHVS and CDR2 FQNEAQ. V was pared by 5 bases and J by 4 bases, with 7 bases of the junction left unmatched. CDR3 size: 14 residues. The CDR3 sequence: CASSPDRGSYEQYF. CDR3 bases: TGTGCCAGCAGCCCAGACAGGGGTTCGTACGAGCAGTACTTC.

This clone was picked up one time. The chain combines TRBV28 with TRBJ2-5, with 7 bases fitting TRBD2. The V gene end was trimmed by 6 bases and the J gene end by 2 bases; junction bases not matched to a gene: 6. The CDR3 has 14 residues. Germline V gene sequence: CDR1 MDHEN, CDR2 SYDVKM. CDR3 bases: TGTGCCAGCAGCATGGAGGGACTACAAGAGACCCAGTACTTC. It specifies CASSMEGLQETQYF. The entire variable domain, with the rest obtained from reference TRBV28 and TRBJ2-5, is as follows: DVKVTQSSRYLVKRTGEKVFLECVQDMDHENMFWYRQDPGLGLRLIYFSYDVKMKEKGDIPEGYSVSREKKERFSLILESASTNQTSMYLCASSMEGLQETQYFGPGTRLLVL.

This chain connects TRBV27 to TRBJ1-2, with 10 bases lining up with TRBD1. The junction had 7 bases not matched to a gene; V was cut back by 5 bases and J by 4 bases. The CDR3 is 15 residues long. Germline assignment: CDR1 MNHEY and CDR2 SMNVEV (reference sequence). The CDR3 DNA sequence: TGTGCCAGCAGTACAGGGACAGGGGCATTCTATGGCTACACCTTC. It yields the protein CASSTGTGAFYGYTF.

The CDR3 DNA is TGCGCCAGCAGCGCTCTAGCGGGAGCGAAGAATGAGCAGTTCTTC. Its protein product is CASSALAGAKNEQFF. J is TRBJ2-1 and V is TRBV5-1, with 10 bases identical to TRBD2. Per the germline V gene, CDR1 is SGHRS and CDR2 is YFSETQ. This CDR3 has 15 residues. The V gene end was trimmed by 4 bases and the J gene end by 7 bases; junction bases not matched to a gene: 8.

The chain couples TRBV6-1 to TRBJ1-5, with 7 bases matching TRBD1. The CDR3 extends over 15 amino acids. The trim removed 2 bases at V and 4 bases at J, leaving 5 bases unmatched. CDR1 and CDR2 (germline): MNHNS, SASEGT. The CDR3 DNA sequence: TGTGCCAGCAGTGAATGGACAGGATCTAATCAGCCCCAGCATTTT. Translating gives CASSEWTGSNQPQHF.

This rearrangement joins TRBV7-9 to TRBJ1-2; tentatively, D is TRBD1 (6 bases). The CDR3 runs to 15 residues. Germline lookup yields CDR1 SEHNR and CDR2 FQNEAQ (reference sequence). V was cut by 8 bases and J by 2 bases, with 18 bases left in between. The CDR3 here is CASGEGEQGNYGYTF. CDR3 DNA sequence: TGTGCCAGCGGAGAGGGGGAACAGGGAAACTATGGCTACACCTTC.

J is TRBJ1-6 and V is TRBV5-1, with TRBD1 identical over 7 bases. V gave up 0 bases and J gave up 7 bases; unmatched junction bases: 10. Looked up from germline, CDR1 is SGHRS and CDR2 is YFSETQ. This CDR3 region has 17 residues. CDR3 protein: CASSLAGVIQGNSPLHF. DNA of the CDR3: TGCGCCAGCAGCTTGGCCGGGGTCATACAGGGGAATTCACCCCTCCACTTT.

This clone was picked up a small number of times. The chain combines TRBV10-3 with TRBJ1-1, with TRBD1 identical over 8 bases. V trimming: 0 bases; J trimming: 13 bases; junction bases outside the gene matches: 7. The CDR3 has 13 residues. Germline V CDR1 and CDR2: ENHRY, SYGVKD. The CDR3 DNA reads as TGTGCCATCAGTGAGTCCTTGGACAGGGTAGGTTTCTTT. It specifies CAISESLDRVGFF.

The gene calls are TRBV29-1 and TRBJ2-7; 8 nucleotides line up with TRBD1. The V gene's germline CDR1 is SQVTM and CDR2 ANQGSEA. The CDR3 covers 14 residues. V gave up 6 bases and J gave up 4 bases; unmatched junction bases: 11. The chain's CDR3 is CSVRRGQESYEQYF. The CDR3, as DNA: TGCAGCGTCCGCCGGGGACAGGAAAGTTACGAGCAGTACTTC.